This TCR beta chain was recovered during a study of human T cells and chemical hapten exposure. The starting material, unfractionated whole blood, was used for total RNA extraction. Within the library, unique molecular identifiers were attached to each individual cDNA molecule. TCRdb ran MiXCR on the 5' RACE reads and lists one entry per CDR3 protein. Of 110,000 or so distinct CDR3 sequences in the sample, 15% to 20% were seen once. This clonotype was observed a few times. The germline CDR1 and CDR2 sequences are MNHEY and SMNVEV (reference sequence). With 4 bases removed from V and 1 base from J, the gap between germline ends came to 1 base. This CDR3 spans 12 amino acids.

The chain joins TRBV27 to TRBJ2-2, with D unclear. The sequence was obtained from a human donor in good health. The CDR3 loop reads CASSWNTGELFF. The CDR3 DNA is TGTGCCAGCAGTTGGAACACCGGGGAGCTGTTTTTT.